The 20 T cell receptor beta chains below were found in one sample sequenced in a study of shared clonotypes between healthy human individuals. This table comes from immunoSEQ multiplex PCR, and its TCRdb copy is limited to in-frame clones, with some not included. The profile shows 600,000 to 750,000 clones, 55% to 75% of them singletons. The sample taken for sequencing was memory CD4+ T cells sorted from blood. Subset given: CD45RA-negative fraction. All receptors come from a woman under 40 in good health.

This sequence joins TRBV5-1 and TRBJ2-7; 11 bases align to TRBD2. The CDR3 covers 16 residues. The V and J ends lost 4 bases and 7 bases, in that order; junction bases with no gene match: 13. Germline lookup yields CDR1 SGHRS and CDR2 YFSETQ. CDR3 in amino acids: CASSTLGLAAPGEQYF. The CDR3 coding sequence is TGCGCCAGCAGCACACTGGGACTAGCGGCCCCCGGGGAGCAGTACTTC.

This chain joins TRBV28 and TRBJ1-1; D possibly corresponds to TRBD1 (5 bases). Between the trimmed V and J ends, which lost 6 bases and 3 bases, there was a span of 14 bases. Germline V gene lookup returns CDR1 MDHEN and CDR2 SYDVKM. The length of the CDR3 is 14 residues. CDR3 in DNA: TGTGCCAGCAGGAGACAGCGAATATACACTGAAGCTTTCTTT. Its translation is CASRRQRIYTEAFF.

The J gene is TRBJ1-4, the V gene TRBV5-6; 11 bases map to TRBD1. V gave up 0 bases and J gave up 11 bases; unmatched junction bases: 9. Germline values: CDR1 SGHDT, CDR2 YYEEEE. This CDR3 spans 16 amino acids. The CDR3 sequence is CASSLASGTGGGKLFF. The CDR3 nucleotides read TGTGCCAGCAGCTTGGCCTCCGGGACAGGGGGAGGGAAACTGTTTTTT.

The rearrangement uses TRBV21-1 and TRBJ1-1. TRBV21-1 is an annotated pseudogene. The length of the CDR3 is 18 residues. The CDR3 DNA follows: TGTGCCAGCAGCAACCGTAGCAGACTATCGCCCATGAACACTGAAGCTTTCTTT. Protein sequence: CASSNRSRLSPMNTEAFF.

This clone was seen only a few times. The rearrangement joins TRBV19 to TRBJ2-7; 14 bases match TRBD2. Germline V gene lookup returns CDR1 LNHDA and CDR2 SQIVND (reference sequence). V shed 5 bases, J shed 6 bases, and the junction held 6 bases outside the gene matches. This CDR3 contains 15 residues. The CDR3, as DNA: TGTGCCAGTAGTCAGCCGGGACTAGCGGGGGCCGAGCAGTACTTC. Amino acids: CASSQPGLAGAEQYF. The whole variable domain, remainder taken from reference TRBV19 and TRBJ2-7, is DGGITQSPKYLFRKEGQNVTLSCEQNLNHDAMYWYRQDPGQGLRLIYYSQIVNDFQKGDIAEGYSVSREKKESFPLTVTSAQKNPTAFYLCASSQPGLAGAEQYFGPGTRLTVT.

The V call is TRBV5-1, the J call TRBJ2-7, with a tentative D call TRBD2 (6 bases). V was shortened by 7 bases and J by 3 bases, with 11 bases between the two germline ends. Germline CDR1 SGHRS, CDR2 YFSETQ. The CDR3 extends over 12 amino acids. The CDR3 region is CASYKEGYEQYF. CDR3 bases: TGCGCCAGCTACAAGGAGGGCTACGAGCAGTACTTC.

This clone was observed a handful of times. The chain joins TRBV19 to TRBJ2-1; 13 bases are a match to TRBD2. The CDR3 covers 17 residues. V was clipped by 3 bases and J by 4 bases; unmatched bases: 6. Germline lookup yields CDR1 LNHDA and CDR2 SQIVND (reference sequence). For the CDR3, the DNA is TGTGCCAGTAGTATTCTGACTAGCGGGAGGTTTTACAATGAGCAGTTCTTC. Translation: CASSILTSGRFYNEQFF.

The V and J genes are TRBV7-8 and TRBJ2-1, with TRBD1 matching over 7 bases. Germline V lookup: CDR1 SGHVS, CDR2 FQNEAQ. The CDR3 spans 16 residues. After removal of 5 bases from V and 0 bases from J, the junction contained 7 bases not matched to a gene. CDR3 residues: CASSIMTGTSYNEQFF. The CDR3 nucleotides read TGTGCCAGCAGCATCATGACAGGGACCTCCTACAATGAGCAGTTCTTC. Looking up the rest from reference TRBV7-8 and TRBJ2-1 gives the full variable domain: GAGVSQSPRYKVAKRGQDVALRCDPISGHVSLFWYQQALGQGPEFLTYFQNEAQLDKSGLPSDRFFAERPEGSVSTLKIQRTQQEDSAVYLCASSIMTGTSYNEQFFGPGTRLTVL.

This clone came up once. The chain joins TRBV6-4 to TRBJ2-1; D may correspond to TRBD1 or TRBD2 (5 bases each). CDR1 is MRHNA and CDR2 is SNTAGT in the germline V gene. The V end was cut by 7 bases, the J end by 0 bases, with 13 bases between. CDR3 size: 15 residues. CDR3 nucleotide sequence: TGTGCCAGCACTCCGGGACCTAGCTCCTACAATGAGCAGTTCTTC. It is translated as CASTPGPSSYNEQFF.

The chain employs TRBV25-1 and TRBJ2-3; D is possibly TRBD2 (5 bases). With 5 bases removed from V and 5 bases from J, the gap between germline ends came to 17 bases. The germline gives CDR1 MGHDK, CDR2 SYGVNS. The CDR3 has 15 residues. The CDR3: CASSIEGRVEDTQYF. The CDR3 DNA reads as TGTGCCAGCAGTATTGAGGGCCGGGTGGAAGATACGCAGTATTTT. Using reference TRBV25-1 and TRBJ2-3 for the parts outside the CDR3, the full variable domain is EADIYQTPRYLVIGTGKKITLECSQTMGHDKMYWYQQDPGMELHLIHYSYGVNSTEKGDLSSESTVSRIRTEHFPLTLESARPSHTSQYLCASSIEGRVEDTQYFGPGTRLTVL.

The chain links TRBV5-1 to TRBJ1-2, with D possibly TRBD1 on 5 matching bases. The germline V gene encodes CDR1 SGHRS and CDR2 YFSETQ. Trimming left V 2 bases short and J 2 bases short, with 10 bases between. This CDR3 has 14 amino acids. The CDR3 region has the DNA TGCGCCAGCAGCTTAAAGACAGACAACTATGGCTACACCTTC. Encoded protein: CASSLKTDNYGYTF.

The gene calls are TRBV7-2 and TRBJ2-1; perhaps TRBD1 as D (6 bases). Germline CDR1 SGHTA, CDR2 FQGNSA. V lost 5 bases and J 0 bases, leaving 11 bases between the germline ends. CDR3 length: 15 amino acids. DNA for the CDR3: TGTGCCAGCAGCCGGACAGAGCACTCCTACAATGAGCAGTTCTTC. The encoded protein is CASSRTEHSYNEQFF.

The V call is TRBV28, the J call TRBJ2-5; TRBD2 might be the D (5 bases). The CDR3 is 14 residues long. Between the trimmed V and J ends, which lost 8 bases and 3 bases, there was a span of 16 bases. CDR1 and CDR2 (germline): MDHEN, SYDVKM. In DNA, the CDR3 is TGTGCCAGCGGAAGACCGGGGTCGGAAGAGACCCAGTACTTC. Amino acid sequence: CASGRPGSEETQYF.

V usage is TRBV18 and J usage is TRBJ2-1; 7 nucleotides agree with TRBD2. Germline V gives CDR1 KGHSH, CDR2 LQKENI. This CDR3 contains 18 residues. V was pared by 5 bases and J by 3 bases, with 16 bases of the junction left unmatched. The CDR3 nucleotides are TGTGCCAGCTCAACTATATTTTCAGGCGGGAGTATCTACAATGAGCAGTTCTTC. It yields the protein CASSTIFSGGSIYNEQFF.

The chain employs TRBV18 and TRBJ1-1, with TRBD1 matching 9 bases. The ends lost 4 bases at V and 4 bases at J; junction bases unmatched: 10. CDR1 is KGHSH and CDR2 is LQKENI in the germline V gene. This CDR3 spans 16 amino acids. The CDR3 loop is CASSRERRDRVTEAFF. CDR3 nucleotide sequence: TGTGCCAGCTCACGGGAGCGACGGGACAGGGTCACTGAAGCTTTCTTT.

This chain connects TRBV7-2 to TRBJ1-6; unclear D gene. V lost 5 bases to trimming and J lost 7 bases, with 15 bases between them. Germline CDR1 SGHTA, CDR2 FQGNSA. The CDR3 totals 15 residues. CDR3 sequence reads: CASSPSGELNSPLHF. CDR3 coding DNA: TGTGCCAGCAGCCCGTCCGGGGAACTAAATTCACCCCTCCACTTT.

There are a few counts of this clone. The V gene is TRBV5-1, the J gene TRBJ2-1; no clear D. This CDR3 region has 14 residues. With 3 bases removed from V and 4 bases from J, the gap between germline ends came to 11 bases. Germline V lookup: CDR1 SGHRS, CDR2 YFSETQ. The CDR3 reads CASSWTVPYNEQFF. CDR3 coding DNA: TGCGCCAGCAGCTGGACCGTTCCTTACAATGAGCAGTTCTTC.

The chain employs TRBV13 and TRBJ2-7, with TRBD2 matching over 14 bases. CDR1 and CDR2 from the germline V gene are PRHDT and FYEKMQ (reference sequence). V lost 5 bases and J lost 6; bases outside the gene matches: 12. The CDR3 is 17 amino acids. The CDR3 sequence is CASSPTPGLAGEGEQYF. In DNA, the CDR3 is TGTGCCAGCAGCCCAACACCGGGACTAGCGGGAGAGGGCGAGCAGTACTTC.

The CDR3 coding sequence is TGCGCCAGTAATAGCGGAGATACGCAGTATTTT. This gives the protein CASNSGDTQYF. The V gene is TRBV5-1, the J gene TRBJ2-3, with a weak D call TRBD2 (6 bases). V lost 8 bases to trimming and J lost 5 bases, with 9 bases between them. The CDR3 covers 11 residues. Germline CDR1 is SGHRS and CDR2 is YFSETQ.

The chain combines TRBV28 with TRBJ2-7; TRBD1 is a possible D gene (5 bases). This CDR3 comprises 12 residues. Trimming cost V 10 bases and J 6 bases, with 16 bases left between them. Germline CDR1 reads MDHEN; CDR2 reads SYDVKM. The CDR3 nucleotides read TGTGCCACCCCCTGGGGCCTAAGCGAGCAGTACTTC. It is translated as CATPWGLSEQYF.